This T cell receptor beta chain was sequenced during a study of blood T cell repertoires in COVID-19. At the level of the study: The United States, Italy and Spain were the sources of the acute and convalescent COVID-19 samples. PBMCs, B-cell-depleted T cells, or T cells were the source of the cDNA or gDNA that made up the material.

Methods used by the authors: Quantification of nucleated cells was approximated via reference gene primer amplification. The method was immunoSEQ multiplex PCR; TCRdb's version includes in-frame clones alone and lacks a portion of them. Clone size and V and J calls were adopted from that table, with D and trimming inferred from the DNA. The sample records roughly 66,000 clones, about 90% being singletons. Sequencing input: peripheral blood. This clonotype was sampled from a human donor in a cohort sampled during active COVID-19.

Written as DNA, the CDR3 is TGTGCCAGTACGGACAGGATGAGCACAGATACGCAGTATTTT. Amino acid sequence: CASTDRMSTDTQYF. This chain connects TRBV19 to TRBJ2-3, with TRBD1 identical over 7 bases. The V gene's germline CDR1 is LNHDA and CDR2 SQIVND (reference sequence). The V and J ends lost 7 bases and 0 bases, in that order; junction bases with no gene match: 4. The CDR3 extends over 14 amino acids. Based on the CDR3 plus reference TRBV19 and TRBJ2-3, the full variable domain is DGGITQSPKYLFRKEGQNVTLSCEQNLNHDAMYWYRQDPGQGLRLIYYSQIVNDFQKGDIAEGYSVSREKKESFPLTVTSAQKNPTAFYLCASTDRMSTDTQYFGPGTRLTVL.